These 15 T cell receptor beta chains share one sample of origin, sequenced in a study of technical replicates of blood from a handful of donors. TCRdb keeps only in-frame clones here, not all; method: immunoSEQ multiplex PCR. This sample yields roughly 15,000 clones, of which roughly three quarters are seen a single time; 9.5% to 15% belongs to the top ten. The sample consisted of PBMCs. The receptors shown here come from a human donor in good health.

This clone was seen more than once but under ten times. The chain links TRBV30 to TRBJ1-2, with D hard to call. From germline, CDR1 is GTSNPN and CDR2 SVGIG (reference sequence). The CDR3 runs 11 residues. Trimming cost V 2 bases and J 7 bases, with 8 bases left between them. In DNA form, the CDR3 reads TGTGCCTGGAGTCGGAGACTTGGCTACACCTTC. It translates to CAWSRRLGYTF.

This chain links TRBV2 with TRBJ2-5, with D unresolved. The ends were cut back, 0 bases at V and 6 bases at J, with 14 bases in the middle. The CDR3 covers 15 residues. Looked up from germline, CDR1 is SNHLY and CDR2 is FYNNEI. CDR3 nucleotides: TGTGCCAGCAGTGAAGCGTCGGTGTACGAAAAGACCCAGTACTTC. As protein: CASSEASVYEKTQYF. The variable domain in full, with the rest retrieved from reference TRBV2 and TRBJ2-5, is EPEVTQTPSHQVTQMGQEVILRCVPISNHLYFYWYRQILGQKVEFLVSFYNNEISEKSEIFDDQFSVERPDGSNFTLKIRSTKLEDSAMYFCASSEASVYEKTQYFGPGTRLLVL.

V usage is TRBV6-1 and J usage is TRBJ1-4; 9 bases align to TRBD1. Germline lookup yields CDR1 MNHNS and CDR2 SASEGT. The CDR3 is 15 residues long. V gave up 5 bases and J gave up 3 bases; unmatched junction bases: 4. CDR3 nucleotides: TGTGCCAGCAGTCACAGGGGGCTGCCTAATGAAAAACTGTTTTTT. Protein: CASSHRGLPNEKLFF.

The chain is built from TRBV7-9 and TRBJ2-5; D possibly corresponds to TRBD1 (5 bases). This CDR3 spans 18 amino acids. V was trimmed by 5 bases and J by 5 bases, leaving 27 bases between them. Germline CDR1 reads SEHNR; CDR2 reads FQNEAQ (reference sequence). The CDR3 DNA reads as TGTGCCAGCAGCCATCCCTCCGTGGGGCGGCAGCTTGGGGAGACCCAGTACTTC. Its protein product is CASSHPSVGRQLGETQYF. The full variable domain, rest sourced from reference TRBV7-9 and TRBJ2-5, is DTGVSQNPRHKITKRGQNVTFRCDPISEHNRLYWYRQTLGQGPEFLTYFQNEAQLEKSRLLSDRFSAERPKGSFSTLEIQRTEQGDSAMYLCASSHPSVGRQLGETQYFGPGTRLLVL.

This chain links TRBV7-9 with TRBJ2-1, with TRBD2 matching over 13 bases. CDR3 length: 18 amino acids. J lost 8 bases, V lost 6 bases, and 16 bases had no gene match. CDR1 and CDR2 (germline): SEHNR, FQNEAQ (reference sequence). CDR3 bases: TGTGCCAGCAGTCTACCCCTGGCCACTAGCGGGAGGGGCGATGAGCAGTTCTTC. Amino acid sequence: CASSLPLATSGRGDEQFF. Variable domain in full (rest from reference TRBV7-9 and TRBJ2-1): DTGVSQNPRHKITKRGQNVTFRCDPISEHNRLYWYRQTLGQGPEFLTYFQNEAQLEKSRLLSDRFSAERPKGSFSTLEIQRTEQGDSAMYLCASSLPLATSGRGDEQFFGPGTRLTVL.

V usage is TRBV7-3 and J usage is TRBJ2-7; D is perhaps TRBD1 (5 bases). Germline-derived CDR1 and CDR2 are SGHTA and FQGTGA. The CDR3 consists of 13 residues. The germline V and J ends were trimmed by 0 bases and 11 bases, with 14 bases remaining between them. CDR3 DNA: TGTGCCAGCAGCTTAACGGGGCGGCAGGACAAGTACTTC. This encodes CASSLTGRQDKYF. The whole variable domain, filled in from reference TRBV7-3 and TRBJ2-7, reads GAGVSQTPSNKVTEKGKYVELRCDPISGHTALYWYRQSLGQGPEFLIYFQGTGAADDSGLPNDRFFAVRPEGSVSTLKIQRTERGDSAVYLCASSLTGRQDKYFGPGTRLTVT.

The CDR3 spells CASSPSVGRPTGELFF. The CDR3 region has the DNA TGTGCCAGCAGCCCATCCGTCGGGAGGCCGACCGGGGAGCTGTTTTTT. The chain couples TRBV11-2 to TRBJ2-2, with 7 nucleotides matching TRBD2. Germline assignment: CDR1 SGHAT and CDR2 FQNNGV. This CDR3 is built from 16 residues. V was pared by 5 bases and J by 5 bases, with 11 bases of the junction left unmatched.

This chain connects TRBV5-1 to TRBJ2-3; D perhaps matches TRBD1 (6 bases). Trimming removed 5 bases from V and 0 bases from J, with 13 bases in between. The CDR3 is made up of 15 amino acids. The germline V gene encodes CDR1 SGHRS and CDR2 YFSETQ. CDR3 nucleotide sequence: TGCGCCAGCAGGTCCCTCAGGGGAAGCACAGATACGCAGTATTTT. Protein product: CASRSLRGSTDTQYF.

The chain uses TRBV5-1 and TRBJ2-2; 8 nucleotides match TRBD2. The germline gives CDR1 SGHRS, CDR2 YFSETQ. The trim removed 4 bases at V and 6 bases at J, leaving 14 bases unmatched. This CDR3 is 17 amino acids long. The CDR3, as DNA: TGCGCCAGCAGCCCCCCCTTAGGACGGGAGGGCTCCGGGGAGCTGTTTTTT. Translation: CASSPPLGREGSGELFF.

This chain uses TRBV30 with TRBJ2-6; D remains ambiguous. This CDR3 contains 16 residues. In germline, CDR1 is GTSNPN, CDR2 SVGIG (reference sequence). V lost 2 bases to trimming and J lost 2 bases, with 13 bases between them. The CDR3 coding sequence is TGTGCCTGGAGTCTGGGCCTGGGTGCTGGGGCCAACGTCCTGACTTTC. Protein: CAWSLGLGAGANVLTF.

This rearrangement joins TRBV5-1 to TRBJ1-1; D is uncertain. V was shortened by 0 bases and J by 0 bases, with 9 bases between the two germline ends. CDR3 length: 15 residues. The germline V gene has CDR1 SGHRS and CDR2 YFSETQ. The CDR3 DNA reads as TGCGCCAGCAGCTTGGTGGGAGCCATGAACACTGAAGCTTTCTTT. It translates to CASSLVGAMNTEAFF.

The chain carries TRBV5-6 and TRBJ2-3; 10 bases align to TRBD1. CDR3 length equals 16 residues. Trimming at V came to 4 bases and at J to 1 base, leaving 6 bases not matched to a gene. Germline loops: CDR1 SGHDT, CDR2 YYEEEE. CDR3 nucleotide sequence: TGTGCCAGCAGCATCCTAGGACAGGGGGGCACAGATACGCAGTATTTT. It codes for CASSILGQGGTDTQYF.

This clone has just one count. The rearrangement links TRBV2 to TRBJ2-5; TRBD2 matches 10 bases. Germline V gene lookup returns CDR1 SNHLY and CDR2 FYNNEI. The CDR3 is 13 amino acids. Trimming cost V 6 bases and J 7 bases; bases outside gene matches: 5. The DNA of the CDR3 is TGTGCCAGCAGATCTAGCGGGAGCGGGACCCAGTACTTC. Translating gives CASRSSGSGTQYF.

This clone was counted between two and nine times. The J gene is TRBJ1-5, the V gene TRBV14; the D is unclear. CDR1 is SGHDN, CDR2 FVKESK, per germline. CDR3 length: 13 residues. V was trimmed by 1 base and J by 10 bases, leaving 11 bases between them. The CDR3 sequence is CASSQADDTPQHF. The DNA for the CDR3 is TGTGCCAGCAGCCAAGCCGATGATACACCCCAGCATTTT.

J is TRBJ2-3 and V is TRBV6-6; 7 nucleotides match TRBD2. The CDR3 is 15 residues long. Per the germline V gene, CDR1 is MNHNY and CDR2 is SVGAGI (reference sequence). The V and J ends lost 5 bases and 2 bases, in that order; junction bases with no gene match: 7. The CDR3 loop reads CASSPREPPTDTQYF. As DNA, the CDR3 is TGTGCCAGCAGTCCGCGGGAGCCCCCCACAGATACGCAGTATTTT.